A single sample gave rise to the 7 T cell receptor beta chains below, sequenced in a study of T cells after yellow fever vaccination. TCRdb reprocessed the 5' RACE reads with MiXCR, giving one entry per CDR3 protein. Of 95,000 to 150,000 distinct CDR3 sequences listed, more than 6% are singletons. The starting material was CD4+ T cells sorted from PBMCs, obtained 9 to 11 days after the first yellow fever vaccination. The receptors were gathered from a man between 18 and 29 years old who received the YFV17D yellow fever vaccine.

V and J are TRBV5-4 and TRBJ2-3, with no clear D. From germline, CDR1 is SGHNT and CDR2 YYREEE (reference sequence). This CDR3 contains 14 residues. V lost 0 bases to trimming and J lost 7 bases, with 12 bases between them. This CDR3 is CASSLDYVSNTQYF. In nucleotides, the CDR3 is TGTGCCAGCAGCTTGGACTACGTTTCGAATACGCAGTATTTT. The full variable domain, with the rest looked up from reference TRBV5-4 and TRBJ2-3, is ETGVTQSPTHLIKTRGQQVTLRCSSQSGHNTVSWYQQALGQGPQFIFQYYREEENGRGNFPPRFSGLQFPNYSSELNVNALELDDSALYLCASSLDYVSNTQYFGPGTRLTVL.

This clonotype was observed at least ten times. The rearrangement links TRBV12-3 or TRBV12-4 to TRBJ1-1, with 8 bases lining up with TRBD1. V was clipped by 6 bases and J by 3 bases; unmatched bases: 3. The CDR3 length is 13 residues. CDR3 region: CASSLTGDTEAFF. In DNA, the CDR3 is TGTGCCAGCAGCTTGACAGGGGACACTGAAGCTTTCTTT.

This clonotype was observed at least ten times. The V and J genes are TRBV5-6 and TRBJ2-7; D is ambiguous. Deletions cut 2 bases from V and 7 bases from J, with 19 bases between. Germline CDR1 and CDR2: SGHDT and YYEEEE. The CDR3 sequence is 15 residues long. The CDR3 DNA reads TGTGCCAGCAGCTTAGAAGGAAGGGCGACCCGGGAGCAGTACTTC. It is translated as CASSLEGRATREQYF.

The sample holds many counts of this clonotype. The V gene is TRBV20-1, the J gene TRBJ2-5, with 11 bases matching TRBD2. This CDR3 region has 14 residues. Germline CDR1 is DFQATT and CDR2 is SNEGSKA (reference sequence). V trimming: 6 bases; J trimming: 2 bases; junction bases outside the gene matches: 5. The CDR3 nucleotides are TGCAGTGCCAAGACTAGCGGGGAACAAGAGACCCAGTACTTC. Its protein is CSAKTSGEQETQYF.

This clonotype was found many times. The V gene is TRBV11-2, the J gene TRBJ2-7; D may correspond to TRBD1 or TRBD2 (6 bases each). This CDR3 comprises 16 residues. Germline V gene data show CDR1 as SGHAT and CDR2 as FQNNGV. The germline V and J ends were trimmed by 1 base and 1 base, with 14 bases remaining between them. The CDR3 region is CASSLGRGQKSYEQYV. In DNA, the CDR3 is TGTGCCAGCAGCTTAGGTCGGGGGCAAAAATCCTACGAGCAGTACGTC.

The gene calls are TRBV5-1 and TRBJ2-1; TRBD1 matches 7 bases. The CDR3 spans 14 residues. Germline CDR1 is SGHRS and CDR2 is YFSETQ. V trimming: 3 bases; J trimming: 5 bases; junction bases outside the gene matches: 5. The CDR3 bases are TGCGCCAGCAGCTCCTCAGGACAGGACAATGAGCAGTTCTTC. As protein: CASSSSGQDNEQFF.

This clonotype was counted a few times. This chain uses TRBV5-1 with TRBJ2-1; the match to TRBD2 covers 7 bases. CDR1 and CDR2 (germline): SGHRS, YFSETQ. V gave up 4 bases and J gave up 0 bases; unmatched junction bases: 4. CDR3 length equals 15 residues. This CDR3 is CASSPTSSSYNEQFF. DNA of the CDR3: TGCGCCAGCAGCCCGACTAGCAGCTCCTACAATGAGCAGTTCTTC.